The next 18 T cell receptor beta chains were all read from a single sample in a study of cytotoxic CD8 clonotypes in ibrutinib-treated CLL. Produced via immunoSEQ multiplex PCR; TCRdb's table is partial and in-frame only. Among over 7,000 clones listed, 79% were seen once. The source was PBMCs, collected before ibrutinib treatment. Every receptor here comes from a human donor with chronic lymphocytic leukemia.

The chain employs TRBV6-1 and TRBJ2-7, with 8 bases aligning to TRBD1. The germline V gene has CDR1 MNHNS and CDR2 SASEGT. CDR3 length: 11 residues. Trimming took 3 bases from V and 12 from J; bases not matched to a gene: 4. The CDR3 protein is CASSDGQGTYF. Here the CDR3 DNA reads TGTGCCAGCAGTGATGGACAGGGAACGTACTTC.

In its sample, this clone was seen a few times. The chain joins TRBV5-6 to TRBJ1-6; D is perhaps TRBD1 (6 bases). CDR3 length: 17 residues. CDR1 SGHDT and CDR2 YYEEEE come from the germline V gene. The V gene lost 4 bases and the J gene lost 7 bases, with 21 bases spanning the gap. CDR3 coding DNA: TGTGCCAGCAGCCCATACAGGGCCTCGCAGCGGAATTCACCCCTCCACTTT. Its translation: CASSPYRASQRNSPLHF.

This chain uses TRBV5-6 with TRBJ2-1, with 8 bases identical to TRBD2. Per germline, CDR1 SGHDT and CDR2 YYEEEE. The CDR3 runs to 19 residues. The junction had 21 bases not matched to a gene; V was cut back by 2 bases and J by 8 bases. CDR3 protein: CASSFRQAWAGSGSYEQFF. The CDR3 coding sequence is TGTGCCAGCAGCTTCCGCCAGGCCTGGGCGGGAAGCGGGAGCTATGAGCAGTTCTTC.

This clone appeared a single time. The chain couples TRBV6-1 to TRBJ1-4; 10 bases match TRBD1. The germline CDR1 and CDR2 sequences are MNHNS and SASEGT. This CDR3 has 15 amino acids. Trimming at V came to 4 bases and at J to 3 bases, leaving 2 bases not matched to a gene. In DNA form, the CDR3 reads TGTGCCAGCAGTGGTGGGACAGGGGCTAATGAAAAACTGTTTTTT. Encoded protein: CASSGGTGANEKLFF.

The V and J genes are TRBV7-6 and TRBJ2-1, with D hard to call. V was shortened by 1 base and J by 5 bases, with 12 bases between the two germline ends. The CDR3 is 15 amino acids. Germline V gives CDR1 SGHVS, CDR2 FNYEAQ. This CDR3 is CASSLEQIQHNEQFF. The CDR3 nucleotides are TGTGCCAGCAGCTTAGAACAGATTCAACACAATGAGCAGTTCTTC.

The rearrangement links TRBV4-1 to TRBJ1-4, with D hard to call. CDR1 and CDR2 (germline): MGHRA, YSYEKL. V lost 0 bases, J lost 0 bases, and 11 bases lay in between. This CDR3 spans 17 amino acids. CDR3 coding DNA: TGCGCCAGCAGCCAAGATCGGGCGTTATCAACTAATGAAAAACTGTTTTTT. It translates to CASSQDRALSTNEKLFF.

The genes are TRBV7-2 and TRBJ1-2, with a tentative D call TRBD1 (6 bases). The germline CDR1 and CDR2 sequences are SGHTA and FQGNSA. The CDR3 consists of 14 residues. V was pared by 2 bases and J by 6 bases, with 13 bases between. In nucleotides, the CDR3 is TGTGCCAGCAGCTTAACGTGGGGGCGGGATGGCTACACCTTC. This encodes CASSLTWGRDGYTF.

The genes are TRBV28 and TRBJ2-6, with TRBD1 matching over 8 bases. The CDR3 contains 15 residues. The junction had 3 bases not matched to a gene; V was cut back by 5 bases and J by 3 bases. Germline CDR1 MDHEN, CDR2 SYDVKM. CDR3 in amino acids: CASSDRGFGANVLTF. The DNA for the CDR3 is TGTGCCAGCAGTGACAGGGGCTTTGGGGCCAACGTCCTGACTTTC. Full variable domain (remainder filled in from reference TRBV28 and TRBJ2-6): DVKVTQSSRYLVKRTGEKVFLECVQDMDHENMFWYRQDPGLGLRLIYFSYDVKMKEKGDIPEGYSVSREKKERFSLILESASTNQTSMYLCASSDRGFGANVLTFGAGSRLTVL.

The gene calls are TRBV6-1 and TRBJ1-2; possibly TRBD1 for D (6 bases). The germline V gene encodes CDR1 MNHNS and CDR2 SASEGT. Trimming pared 5 bases from V and 12 bases from J, leaving 25 bases between. The CDR3 extends over 15 amino acids. The CDR3 DNA is TGTGCCAGCAGTCCCGAATTGACAGGCTCCCTCCAAAACACCTTC. This translates into CASSPELTGSLQNTF.

The CDR3 nucleotides read TGCAGCGTTGTGGGGTGGGACGCTGGGGGCTCCACTGAAGCTTTCTTT. Protein product: CSVVGWDAGGSTEAFF. The V gene is TRBV29-1, the J gene TRBJ1-1; the D gene is possibly TRBD1 (6 bases). The CDR3 is 16 residues long. Trimming took 4 bases from V and 4 from J, leaving 22 bases between them. Germline V CDR1 and CDR2: SQVTM, ANQGSEA.

In nucleotides, the CDR3 is TGCGCCAGCAGCCAAGAGGGAACATATAGCACAGATACGCAGTATTTT. This encodes CASSQEGTYSTDTQYF. The chain links TRBV4-3 to TRBJ2-3; no definite D call. CDR3 length: 16 amino acids. CDR1 and CDR2 (germline): LGHNA, YSLEER. V lost 0 bases and J 0 bases, leaving 10 bases between the germline ends.

J is TRBJ2-1 and V is TRBV6-5, with 9 bases lining up with TRBD1. The CDR3 extends over 16 amino acids. CDR1 MNHEY and CDR2 SVGAGI come from the germline V gene. Trimming cost V 4 bases and J 8 bases; bases outside gene matches: 12. The CDR3 DNA follows: TGTGCCAGCAGTTTGAATCCGGGACAGGGTCCGTATGAGCAGTTCTTC. This sequence encodes CASSLNPGQGPYEQFF.

The V gene is TRBV7-8, the J gene TRBJ1-5; 7 positions match TRBD1. This CDR3 spans 17 amino acids. The ends lost 4 bases at V and 1 base at J; junction bases unmatched: 10. CDR1 and CDR2 (germline): SGHVS, FQNEAQ. The CDR3 spells CASSYQTGTVSNQPQHF. As DNA, the CDR3 is TGTGCCAGCAGCTATCAAACCGGGACAGTAAGCAATCAGCCCCAGCATTTT.

This chain links TRBV4-3 with TRBJ1-3; no clear D gene. From germline, CDR1 is LGHNA and CDR2 YSLEER. V gave up 4 bases and J gave up 0 bases, with 4 bases separating them. The CDR3 has 13 residues. The CDR3 spells CASSPASGNTIYF. For the CDR3, the DNA is TGCGCCAGCAGCCCCGCCTCTGGAAACACCATATATTTT.

This chain uses TRBV9 with TRBJ2-1; possible D gene TRBD2, 6 bases. The CDR3 runs 15 residues. Germline-derived CDR1 and CDR2 are SGDLS and YYNGEE. The germline V and J ends were trimmed by 0 bases and 3 bases, with 10 bases remaining between them. The CDR3 here is CASSVEPGDYNEQFF. The CDR3 nucleotides read TGTGCCAGCAGCGTAGAACCGGGGGACTACAATGAGCAGTTCTTC.

The chain links TRBV11-2 to TRBJ2-3; possibly TRBD2 for D (6 bases). The CDR3 loop spans 14 amino acids. The ends were cut back, 2 bases at V and 8 bases at J, with 14 bases in the middle. Germline V gene lookup returns CDR1 SGHAT and CDR2 FQNNGV. CDR3: CASSLRLVDGTQYF. The CDR3 DNA reads as TGTGCCAGCAGCTTACGACTAGTTGACGGTACGCAGTATTTT.

J is TRBJ2-3 and V is TRBV7-2; D unclear. Between the trimmed V and J ends, which lost 2 bases and 6 bases, there was a span of 6 bases. Germline V CDR1 and CDR2: SGHTA, FQGNSA. The CDR3 loop spans 12 amino acids. CDR3 amino acids: CASSLYTDTQYF. The CDR3 nucleotides are TGTGCCAGCAGCTTATATACGGATACGCAGTATTTT.

The V and J genes are TRBV29-1 and TRBJ2-3; D gene ambiguous. CDR1 and CDR2 (germline): SQVTM, ANQGSEA. The CDR3 runs 12 residues. V was clipped by 3 bases and J by 2 bases, with 6 bases between them. CDR3: CSVEVDTDTQYF. The CDR3 region has the DNA TGCAGCGTTGAGGTAGACACAGATACGCAGTATTTT.